The next 15 T cell receptor beta chains were all read from a single sample in a study of T cells in tuberculosis. Thawed, overnight-rested PBMC were stained with GMM-loaded CD1B tetramer, viability dye and anti-CD3, then sorted. C32 glucose monomycolate from Rhodococcus equi was loaded onto the CD1B tetramers. TCRdb's copy holds only in-frame clones and misses some; the assay was immunoSEQ multiplex PCR. Of nearly 60,000 clones in the sample, 88% were seen once. Sequences were obtained from CD1b-GMM tetramer-negative cells sorted from PBMCs. The receptors shown here come from an adult woman with latent tuberculosis.

The rearrangement joins TRBV4-3 to TRBJ1-1, with D tentatively TRBD1 (5 bases). Between the trimmed V and J ends, which lost 1 base and 4 bases, there was a span of 16 bases. Germline CDR1 reads LGHNA; CDR2 reads YSLEER. This CDR3 comprises 16 residues. CDR3: CASSQAILNRITEAFF. In DNA form, the CDR3 reads TGCGCCAGCAGCCAAGCCATCTTGAACAGGATCACTGAAGCTTTCTTT.

This clone was counted a few times. The chain links TRBV4-1 to TRBJ2-1; 8 bases agree with TRBD2. Germline CDR1 MGHRA, CDR2 YSYEKL. The J segment lost 5 bases and the V segment lost 2 bases, leaving 5 bases of the junction unmatched. The CDR3 length is 15 residues. The CDR3 region is CASSQTPGGDNEQFF. Here the CDR3 DNA reads TGCGCCAGCAGCCAAACACCGGGGGGGGACAATGAGCAGTTCTTC.

The chain carries TRBV30 and TRBJ1-1; maybe TRBD1 (6 bases). V lost 3 bases and J 4 bases, leaving 12 bases between the germline ends. The CDR3 contains 13 residues. The germline gives CDR1 GTSNPN, CDR2 SVGIG (reference sequence). As DNA, the CDR3 is TGTGCCTGGAGAGACGTCAGGGGCACTGAAGCTTTCTTT. It yields the protein CAWRDVRGTEAFF. The whole variable domain, remainder taken from reference TRBV30 and TRBJ1-1, is SQTIHQWPATLVQPVGSPLSLECTVEGTSNPNLYWYRQAAGRGLQLLFYSVGIGQISSEVPQNLSASRPQDRQFILSSKKLLLSDSGFYLCAWRDVRGTEAFFGQGTRLTVV.

J is TRBJ2-2 and V is TRBV6-6, with D perhaps TRBD1 (5 bases). This CDR3 has 12 amino acids. V was trimmed by 6 bases and J by 7 bases, leaving 9 bases between them. Germline V gives CDR1 MNHNY, CDR2 SVGAGI (reference sequence). DNA for the CDR3: TGTGCCAGCAGGTTCACAGGCGGGGAGCTGTTTTTT. Its translation is CASRFTGGELFF.

This chain connects TRBV29-1 to TRBJ2-7; a weak D match, TRBD1 (6 bases). The CDR3 extends over 12 amino acids. Trimming shortened V by 5 bases and J by 1 base, and 9 bases separated the two germline ends. Germline V CDR1 and CDR2: SQVTM, ANQGSEA. The CDR3 DNA follows: TGCAGCGTTAGGCAGGGGTCCTACGAGCAGTACTTC. It yields the protein CSVRQGSYEQYF.

The genes are TRBV7-8 and TRBJ2-7; 9 nucleotides match TRBD1. The germline gives CDR1 SGHVS, CDR2 FQNEAQ. Germline trimming cut 0 bases from V and 5 bases from J; bases unmatched to any gene: 8. CDR3 length equals 16 residues. This chain's CDR3 is CASSLASPGQGNEQYF. As DNA, the CDR3 is TGTGCCAGCAGCTTAGCTTCACCGGGACAGGGAAACGAGCAGTACTTC.

This sequence joins TRBV4-3 and TRBJ2-1; the D gene is possibly TRBD2 (6 bases). From germline, CDR1 is LGHNA and CDR2 YSLEER. The CDR3 extends over 14 amino acids. The V gene lost 3 bases and the J gene lost 9 bases, with 15 bases spanning the gap. This CDR3 is CASSHLDTSIEQFF. In DNA form, the CDR3 reads TGCGCCAGCAGCCACCTGGACACTAGCATTGAGCAGTTCTTC.

The V and J genes are TRBV5-1 and TRBJ2-5; tentatively, D is TRBD1 (6 bases). This CDR3 region has 15 residues. Trimming stripped 7 bases from V and 4 bases from J, with 20 bases between. Germline lookup yields CDR1 SGHRS and CDR2 YFSETQ. The CDR3 reads CASSEQGLKGETQYF. In DNA, the CDR3 is TGCGCCAGCTCGGAACAGGGCCTAAAGGGAGAGACCCAGTACTTC.

The V and J genes are TRBV4-1 and TRBJ2-7, with D perhaps matching TRBD2 (5 bases). CDR1 and CDR2 from the germline V gene are MGHRA and YSYEKL. The V end lost 4 bases, the J end lost 9 bases, and 13 bases lay between the germline ends. This CDR3 is built from 12 residues. The CDR3 nucleotides are TGCGCCAGCAGCCGATCCCCAGGAGGGCAGTACTTC. It codes for CASSRSPGGQYF.

This chain connects TRBV21-1 to TRBJ2-5; the D segment call TRBD2 is taken from the table without a DNA check. TRBV21-1 is marked as a pseudogene. This CDR3 has 20 amino acids. CDR3 amino acids: CASSKLGENLSGFKQETQYF. The DNA of the CDR3 is TGTGCCAGCAGCAAATTGGGGGAGAATCTTAGCGGATTTAAACAAGAGACCCAGTACTTC.

This clone is a singleton in its sample. This chain links TRBV9 with TRBJ1-2; 7 positions agree with TRBD1. The germline V gene encodes CDR1 SGDLS and CDR2 YYNGEE. The V gene end was trimmed by 4 bases and the J gene end by 6 bases; junction bases not matched to a gene: 9. The CDR3 consists of 14 residues. The CDR3 region is CASSIIAGTDGYTF. The CDR3 region has the DNA TGTGCCAGCAGCATTATTGCCGGGACAGATGGCTACACCTTC. Supplemented by reference TRBV9 and TRBJ1-2, the full variable domain reads DSGVTQTPKHLITATGQRVTLRCSPRSGDLSVYWYQQSLDQGLQFLIQYYNGEERAKGNILERFSAQQFPDLHSELNLSSLELGDSALYFCASSIIAGTDGYTFGSGTRLTVV.

This chain connects TRBV2 to TRBJ2-7; 10 positions agree with TRBD2. V shed 3 bases and J 7 bases; nucleotides not matched to a gene: 12. CDR1 is SNHLY, CDR2 FYNNEI, per germline. The CDR3 spans 16 residues. The CDR3 loop is CASSDGLAGVMGEQYF. In nucleotides, the CDR3 is TGTGCCAGCAGTGACGGCCTAGCGGGAGTGATGGGGGAGCAGTACTTC. Drawing the rest from reference TRBV2 and TRBJ2-7, the complete variable domain is EPEVTQTPSHQVTQMGQEVILRCVPISNHLYFYWYRQILGQKVEFLVSFYNNEISEKSEIFDDQFSVERPDGSNFTLKIRSTKLEDSAMYFCASSDGLAGVMGEQYFGPGTRLTVT.

This clone has more than one count but fewer than ten. The chain combines TRBV14 with TRBJ2-1, with 8 bases identical to TRBD1. Per germline, CDR1 SGHDN and CDR2 FVKESK. The V and J ends lost 1 base and 0 bases, in that order; junction bases with no gene match: 11. The CDR3 has 19 amino acids. The CDR3 here is CASSQAGRGLLSSYNEQFF. The CDR3 nucleotides read TGTGCCAGCAGCCAAGCCGGCAGGGGGCTCCTTTCCTCCTACAATGAGCAGTTCTTC. Supplemented by reference TRBV14 and TRBJ2-1, the full variable domain reads EAGVTQFPSHSVIEKGQTVTLRCDPISGHDNLYWYRRVMGKEIKFLLHFVKESKQDESGMPNNRFLAERTGGTYSTLKVQPAELEDSGVYFCASSQAGRGLLSSYNEQFFGPGTRLTVL.

The rearrangement links TRBV10-3 to TRBJ1-5, with D perhaps TRBD1 (6 bases). This CDR3 spans 13 amino acids. Per the germline V gene, CDR1 is ENHRY and CDR2 is SYGVKD. V gave up 11 bases and J gave up 4 bases, with 15 bases separating them. The CDR3 DNA sequence: TGTGCCCTCTCCGGACAGATAAATCAGCCCCAGCATTTT. Translating gives CALSGQINQPQHF.

The chain couples TRBV25-1 to TRBJ1-1, with TRBD1 identical over 7 bases. CDR3 size: 14 residues. V trimming: 7 bases; J trimming: 2 bases; junction bases outside the gene matches: 7. In germline, CDR1 is MGHDK, CDR2 SYGVNS. The DNA of the CDR3 is TGTGCCAGCAAGACAGGGAGTGGAAACACTGAAGCTTTCTTT. Translating it yields CASKTGSGNTEAFF.